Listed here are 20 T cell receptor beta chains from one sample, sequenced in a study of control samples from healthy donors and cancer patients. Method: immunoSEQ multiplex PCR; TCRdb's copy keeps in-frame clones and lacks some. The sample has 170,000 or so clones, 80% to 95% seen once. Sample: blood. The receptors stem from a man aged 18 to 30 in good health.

DNA for the CDR3: TGCAGCGCGCTCCCACAGGGGCAAGACTATGGCTACACCTTC. Its translation is CSALPQGQDYGYTF. The chain employs TRBV29-1 and TRBJ1-2, with 7 bases that match TRBD1. CDR3 size: 14 residues. J was trimmed by 3 bases and V by 7 bases; bases with no gene match: 11. CDR1 and CDR2 (germline): SQVTM, ANQGSEA.

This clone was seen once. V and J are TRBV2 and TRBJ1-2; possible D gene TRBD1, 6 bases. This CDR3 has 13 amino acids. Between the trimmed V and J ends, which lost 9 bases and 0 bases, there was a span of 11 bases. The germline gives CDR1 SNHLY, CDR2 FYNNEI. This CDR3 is CASSGEANYGYTF. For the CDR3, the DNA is TGTGCCAGTTCAGGGGAAGCTAACTATGGCTACACCTTC.

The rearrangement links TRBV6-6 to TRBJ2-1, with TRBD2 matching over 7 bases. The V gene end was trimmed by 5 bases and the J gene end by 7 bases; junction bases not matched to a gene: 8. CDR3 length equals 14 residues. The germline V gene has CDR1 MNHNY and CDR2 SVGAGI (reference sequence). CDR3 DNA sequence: TGTGCCAGCAGTCTCCCCGGGGGGAGGAATGAGCAGTTCTTC. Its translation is CASSLPGGRNEQFF.

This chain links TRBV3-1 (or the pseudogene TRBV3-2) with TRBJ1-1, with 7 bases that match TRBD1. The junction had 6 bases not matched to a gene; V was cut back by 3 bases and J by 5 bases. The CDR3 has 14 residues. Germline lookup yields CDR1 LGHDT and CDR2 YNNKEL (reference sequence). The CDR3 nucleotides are TGTGCCAGCAGCCAGGCAAGGGGGCTTACTGAAGCTTTCTTT. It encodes CASSQARGLTEAFF.

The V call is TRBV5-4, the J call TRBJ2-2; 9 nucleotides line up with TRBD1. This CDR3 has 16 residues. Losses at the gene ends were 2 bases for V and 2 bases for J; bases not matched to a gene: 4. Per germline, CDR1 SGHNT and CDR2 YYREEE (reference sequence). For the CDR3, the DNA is TGTGCCAGCAGCTTATGGACAGGGGTTAACACCGGGGAGCTGTTTTTT. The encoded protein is CASSLWTGVNTGELFF.

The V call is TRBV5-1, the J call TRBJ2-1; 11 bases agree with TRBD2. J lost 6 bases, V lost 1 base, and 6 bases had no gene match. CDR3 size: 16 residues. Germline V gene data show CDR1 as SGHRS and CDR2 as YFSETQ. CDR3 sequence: CASSLPIAGGANEQFF. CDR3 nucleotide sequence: TGCGCCAGCAGCTTGCCCATAGCGGGGGGGGCCAATGAGCAGTTCTTC.

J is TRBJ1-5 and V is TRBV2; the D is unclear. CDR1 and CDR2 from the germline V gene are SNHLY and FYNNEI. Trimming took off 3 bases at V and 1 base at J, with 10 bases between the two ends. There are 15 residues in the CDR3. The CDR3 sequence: CASSDVQASNQPQHF. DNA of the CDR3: TGTGCCAGCAGTGATGTTCAGGCAAGCAATCAGCCCCAGCATTTT.

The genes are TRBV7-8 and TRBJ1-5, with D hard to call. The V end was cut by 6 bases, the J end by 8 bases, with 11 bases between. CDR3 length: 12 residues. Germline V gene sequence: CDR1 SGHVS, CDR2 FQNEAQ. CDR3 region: CASSITLEPQHF. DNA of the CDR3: TGTGCCAGCAGTATAACCCTGGAGCCCCAGCATTTT.

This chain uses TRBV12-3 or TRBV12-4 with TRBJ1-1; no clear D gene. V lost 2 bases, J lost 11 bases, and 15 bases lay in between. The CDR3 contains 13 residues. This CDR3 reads CASSLRGSIGAFF. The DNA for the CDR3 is TGTGCCAGCAGTTTAAGAGGGTCCATTGGGGCTTTCTTT.

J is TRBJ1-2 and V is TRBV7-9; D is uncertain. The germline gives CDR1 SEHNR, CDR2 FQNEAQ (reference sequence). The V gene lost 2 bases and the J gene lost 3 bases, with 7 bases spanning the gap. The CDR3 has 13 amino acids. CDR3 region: CASSLSGDYGYTF. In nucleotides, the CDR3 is TGTGCCAGCAGCTTAAGTGGGGACTATGGCTACACCTTC.

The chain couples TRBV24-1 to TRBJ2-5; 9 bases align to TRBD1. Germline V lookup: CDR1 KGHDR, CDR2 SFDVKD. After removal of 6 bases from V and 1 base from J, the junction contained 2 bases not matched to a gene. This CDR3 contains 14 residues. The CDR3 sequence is CATSRGQGQETQYF. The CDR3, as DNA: TGTGCCACCAGTAGGGGACAGGGCCAAGAGACCCAGTACTTC.

CDR3 loop: CASSYSAIANYGYTF. The DNA for the CDR3 is TGTGCCAGCAGTTACTCGGCCATAGCTAACTATGGCTACACCTTC. The rearrangement uses TRBV6-6 and TRBJ1-2, with D hard to call. V lost 0 bases and J 0 bases, leaving 8 bases between the germline ends. The CDR3 sequence is 15 residues long. CDR1 is MNHNY, CDR2 SVGAGI, per germline (reference sequence).

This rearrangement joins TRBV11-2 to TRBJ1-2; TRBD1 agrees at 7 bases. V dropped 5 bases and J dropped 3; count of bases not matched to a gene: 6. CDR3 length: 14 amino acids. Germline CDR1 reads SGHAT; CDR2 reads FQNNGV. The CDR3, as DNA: TGTGCCAGCAGCCTAGGGGGCGGATACTATGGCTACACCTTC. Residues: CASSLGGGYYGYTF.

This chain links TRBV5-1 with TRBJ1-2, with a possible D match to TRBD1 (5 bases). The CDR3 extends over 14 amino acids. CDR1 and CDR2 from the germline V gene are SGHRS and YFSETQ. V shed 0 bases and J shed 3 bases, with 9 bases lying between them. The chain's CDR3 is CASSLVSGHYGYTF. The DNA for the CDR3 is TGCGCCAGCAGCTTGGTTTCAGGGCACTATGGCTACACCTTC.

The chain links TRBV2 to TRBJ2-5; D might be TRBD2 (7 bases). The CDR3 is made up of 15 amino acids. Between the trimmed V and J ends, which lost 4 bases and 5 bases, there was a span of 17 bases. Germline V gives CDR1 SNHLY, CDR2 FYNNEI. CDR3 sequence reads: CASSGGGGALETQYF. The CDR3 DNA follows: TGTGCCAGCAGTGGTGGTGGGGGGGCCCTTGAGACCCAGTACTTC.

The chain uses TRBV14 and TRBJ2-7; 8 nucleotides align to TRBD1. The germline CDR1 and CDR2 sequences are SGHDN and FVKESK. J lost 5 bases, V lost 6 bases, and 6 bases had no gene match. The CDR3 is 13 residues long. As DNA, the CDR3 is TGTGCCAGCAGAGAGACAGGGGACCACGAGCAGTACTTC. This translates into CASRETGDHEQYF.

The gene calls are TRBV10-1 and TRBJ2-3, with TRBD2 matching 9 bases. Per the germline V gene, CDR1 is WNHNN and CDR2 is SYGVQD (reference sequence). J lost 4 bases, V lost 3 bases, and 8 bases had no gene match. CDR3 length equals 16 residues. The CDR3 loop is CASSERTSVEADTQYF. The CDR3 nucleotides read TGCGCCAGCAGTGAACGGACTAGCGTTGAGGCAGATACGCAGTATTTT.

CDR3 loop: CASSLSENIQYF. CDR3 in DNA: TGTGCCAGCAGCTTAAGTGAAAACATTCAGTACTTC. The chain couples TRBV7-9 to TRBJ2-4, with D unresolved. Looked up from germline, CDR1 is SEHNR and CDR2 is FQNEAQ (reference sequence). Trimming took off 2 bases at V and 5 bases at J, with 4 bases between the two ends. The CDR3 contains 12 residues.

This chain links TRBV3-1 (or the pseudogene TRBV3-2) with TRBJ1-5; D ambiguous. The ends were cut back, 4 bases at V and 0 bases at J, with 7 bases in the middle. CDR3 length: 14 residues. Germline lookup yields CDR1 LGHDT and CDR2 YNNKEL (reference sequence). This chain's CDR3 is CASSPQHSNQPQHF. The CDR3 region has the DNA TGTGCCAGCAGCCCTCAACATAGCAATCAGCCCCAGCATTTT.

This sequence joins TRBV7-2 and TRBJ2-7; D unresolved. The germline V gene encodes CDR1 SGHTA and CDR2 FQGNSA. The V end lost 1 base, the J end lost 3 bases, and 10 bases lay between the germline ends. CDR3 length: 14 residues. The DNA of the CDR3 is TGTGCCAGCAGCTTAGGTCCGGACCTCTACGAGCAGTACTTC. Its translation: CASSLGPDLYEQYF.